This T cell receptor (beta chain) was sequenced during a study of radiotherapy plus CTLA-4 blockade in lung cancer. The wider study: Objective responses emerged in 15% to 20% of patients, and roughly 28% attained disease control.

Clones were sequenced by immunoSEQ multiplex PCR, and TCRdb holds only the in-frame ones, with some missing. In the table there are some 94,000 clones, approximately 82% of which are singletons. The study treated chemo-refractory metastatic non-small-cell lung cancer patients with focal radiation plus ipilimumab CTLA-4 blockade. A remark on this clone: Antigen specificity is unknown.

Study-level points and caveats: Among blood TCR repertoires after radiotherapy plus ipilimumab, tumor-derived clones expanded. The authors reported that early blood T cell clone dynamics, with interferon-beta, best predicted response.

The V gene end was trimmed by 4 bases and the J gene end by 0 bases; junction bases not matched to a gene: 2. The CDR3 totals 15 residues. Germline loops: CDR1 MNHEY, CDR2 SVGAGI. This rearrangement joins TRBV6-5 to TRBJ2-3, with TRBD1 matching over 9 bases. Sequences were derived from peripheral blood, sampled from a patient treated with radiotherapy plus ipilimumab. The receptor comes from a human donor with non-small cell lung cancer that progressed on radiotherapy plus ipilimumab. CDR3 region: CASSWTGVSTDTQYF. The CDR3 bases are TGTGCCAGCAGTTGGACAGGGGTTAGCACAGATACGCAGTATTTT.